A single sample is the source of the 23 T cell receptor beta chains below, sequenced in a study of T cell repertoires in cytomegalovirus infection. From the reads, TCRdb called clonotypes with MiXCR, one entry per CDR3 protein. The sample includes a few hundred thousand distinct CDR3 sequences, 25% to 30% of them seen just once. Their specific antigens are unknown. The starting material was cultured PBMCs, obtained from culture after CMV antigen stimulation. Source of these receptors: a human donor in good health (CMV status not recorded). Some clones in this sample may be carry-over from other donors' samples.

This clonotype was counted ten times or more. This sequence joins TRBV7-6 and TRBJ2-3, with D possibly TRBD2 on 6 matching bases. This CDR3 is 15 amino acids long. The germline CDR1 and CDR2 sequences are SGHVS and FNYEAQ. Trimming pared 4 bases from V and 0 bases from J, leaving 11 bases between. CDR3 sequence reads: CASSYSGGSTDTQYF. CDR3 sequence (DNA): TGTGCCAGCAGCTATAGTGGAGGGAGCACAGATACGCAGTATTTT.

The chain couples TRBV6-6 to TRBJ2-7; TRBD1 aligns across 7 bases. V was clipped by 0 bases and J by 2 bases; unmatched bases: 4. Germline values: CDR1 MNHNY, CDR2 SVGAGI (reference sequence). The CDR3 spans 15 residues. In DNA form, the CDR3 reads TGTGCCAGCAGTTACTCCGGGACAGTAGCCTACGAGCAGTACTTC. Translating gives CASSYSGTVAYEQYF.

The CDR3 coding sequence is TGCAGTGCTAGAATCCCTAGCGGGGGGTACAATGAGCAGTTCTTC. Residues: CSARIPSGGYNEQFF. The rearrangement uses TRBV20-1 and TRBJ2-1, with 11 bases lining up with TRBD2. The CDR3 totals 15 residues. J lost 4 bases, V lost 2 bases, and 4 bases had no gene match. Germline CDR1 is DFQATT and CDR2 is SNEGSKA (reference sequence).

This clonotype was counted many times. This chain connects TRBV7-8 to TRBJ1-2, with a weak D call TRBD1 (6 bases). CDR1 is SGHVS and CDR2 is FQNEAQ in the germline V gene. This CDR3 has 15 residues. With 5 bases removed from V and 8 bases from J, the gap between germline ends came to 21 bases. CDR3 amino acids: CASSPRGLGAGGYTF. CDR3 sequence (DNA): TGTGCCAGCAGCCCCCGGGGGCTGGGGGCAGGGGGCTACACCTTC.

The genes are TRBV6-6 and TRBJ2-4, with 8 bases fitting TRBD1. Germline CDR1 is MNHNY and CDR2 is SVGAGI (reference sequence). The CDR3 sequence is 13 residues long. V trimming: 4 bases; J trimming: 6 bases; junction bases outside the gene matches: 2. The DNA of the CDR3 is TGTGCCAGCAGTTGGACAGGGATAAACATTCAGTACTTC. Amino acids: CASSWTGINIQYF.

Points on this clonotype: One end of the junction fails to match germline, which may point to a read error. J is TRBJ2-1 and V is TRBV7-3, with no clear D. Germline V gene data show CDR1 as SGHTA and CDR2 as FQGTGA. This CDR3 region has 14 residues. Here the CDR3 DNA reads TGTGTCAGCAGCTGGGGAACACCACACAATGAGCAGTTCTTC. It yields the protein CVSSWGTPHNEQFF.

The V call is TRBV11-2, the J call TRBJ1-6; no firm D call. The CDR3 runs to 18 residues. The V and J ends lost 5 bases and 0 bases respectively, with 17 bases between them. Germline V gene sequence: CDR1 SGHAT, CDR2 FQNNGV. CDR3 loop: CASSRVPGRSSYNSPLHF. The DNA of the CDR3 is TGTGCCAGCAGCCGCGTACCGGGAAGAAGCTCCTATAATTCACCCCTCCACTTT.

V usage is TRBV18 and J usage is TRBJ2-2; the D gene is possibly TRBD2 (6 bases). CDR1 KGHSH and CDR2 LQKENI come from the germline V gene. The CDR3 extends over 16 amino acids. V was cut by 0 bases and J by 2 bases, with 10 bases left in between. Here the CDR3 reads CASSPPLAENTGELFF. The DNA for the CDR3 is TGTGCCAGCTCACCACCGTTAGCGGAAAACACCGGGGAGCTGTTTTTT.

V gene TRBV2 combines with J gene TRBJ2-3, with 11 bases fitting TRBD2. The CDR3 length is 15 residues. CDR1 and CDR2 from the germline V gene are SNHLY and FYNNEI. With V trimmed by 4 bases and J by 6 bases, 6 bases remained unmatched. Here the CDR3 DNA reads TGTGCCAGCAGTGCCACTAGCGGGGGTTTTGATACGCAGTATTTT. This translates into CASSATSGGFDTQYF.

The table lists this clonotype with a few counts. The gene calls are TRBV6-1 and TRBJ1-3, with no clear D. CDR3 length: 15 amino acids. CDR1 and CDR2 from the germline V gene are MNHNS and SASEGT. V was trimmed by 1 base and J by 4 bases, leaving 11 bases between them. This CDR3 is CASSEGGFGGNTIYF. For the CDR3, the DNA is TGTGCCAGCAGTGAAGGAGGGTTTGGAGGAAACACCATATATTTT.

This clonotype appeared a few times. This sequence joins TRBV7-6 and TRBJ2-7, with a weak D call TRBD1 (6 bases). This CDR3 is built from 14 residues. Germline V gene data show CDR1 as SGHVS and CDR2 as FNYEAQ. The ends were cut back, 5 bases at V and 2 bases at J, with 13 bases in the middle. CDR3 residues: CASSPDSATYEQYF. The CDR3 DNA is TGTGCCAGCAGCCCGGACAGCGCAACCTACGAGCAGTACTTC.

This clonotype was counted a few times. J is TRBJ1-2 and V is TRBV7-4; perhaps TRBD1 as D (5 bases). The CDR3 loop spans 15 amino acids. Germline lookup yields CDR1 SGHVT and CDR2 SQSDAQ. The V end lost 11 bases, the J end lost 2 bases, and 21 bases lay between the germline ends. The CDR3 bases are TGTGCCCCTTCTCCTAGAGGGACCGAGAACTATGGCTACACCTTC. Its protein is CAPSPRGTENYGYTF. The entire variable domain, with the rest obtained from reference TRBV7-4 and TRBJ1-2, is as follows: GAGVSQSPRYKVAKRGRDVALRCDSISGHVTLYWYRQTLGQGSEVLTYSQSDAQRDKSGRPSGRFSAERPERSVSTLKIQRTEQGDSAVYLCAPSPRGTENYGYTFGSGTRLTVV.

Here the CDR3 DNA reads TGTGCCAGTAGTTTTGGAGGTGAAGCTTTCTTT. This sequence encodes CASSFGGEAFF. The chain joins TRBV19 to TRBJ1-1; D is ambiguous. CDR1 and CDR2 from the germline V gene are LNHDA and SQIVND (reference sequence). The CDR3 has 11 amino acids. The ends were cut back, 5 bases at V and 7 bases at J, with 8 bases in the middle.

The rearrangement links TRBV19 to TRBJ2-1, with 9 bases fitting TRBD1. CDR1 is LNHDA and CDR2 is SQIVND in the germline V gene (reference sequence). The CDR3 is made up of 15 amino acids. Trimming removed 6 bases from V and 0 bases from J; junction bases left unmatched: 3. Here the CDR3 reads CASRRDRDSYNEQFF. DNA of the CDR3: TGTGCCAGTAGACGGGACAGGGACTCCTACAATGAGCAGTTCTTC.

The V gene is TRBV5-6, the J gene TRBJ2-7; 12 bases are shared with TRBD2. V lost 1 base and J lost 4; bases outside the gene matches: 3. This CDR3 has 15 residues. CDR1 and CDR2 from the germline V gene are SGHDT and YYEEEE. CDR3 residues: CASSLRTSGKYEQYF. The CDR3, as DNA: TGTGCCAGCAGCTTGAGGACTAGCGGGAAATACGAGCAGTACTTC.

In its sample, this clonotype was seen a few times. This sequence joins TRBV27 and TRBJ2-3; no reliable D call. The CDR3 totals 13 residues. Per germline, CDR1 MNHEY and CDR2 SMNVEV (reference sequence). The V end lost 5 bases, the J end lost 2 bases, and 8 bases lay between the germline ends. CDR3 residues: CASSLWDTDTQYF. The CDR3 nucleotides are TGTGCCAGCAGTCTCTGGGACACAGATACGCAGTATTTT.

The chain has TRBV10-3 and TRBJ1-4; D is perhaps TRBD1 (6 bases). Trimming shortened V by 3 bases and J by 8 bases, and 16 bases separated the two germline ends. This CDR3 contains 15 residues. Per the germline V gene, CDR1 is ENHRY and CDR2 is SYGVKD. The CDR3 is CAISDPGQGREKLFF. The CDR3, as DNA: TGTGCCATCAGTGACCCGGGGCAGGGGAGAGAAAAACTGTTTTTT.

This clonotype appeared a single time. The chain carries TRBV19 and TRBJ1-3; D remains unclear. V lost 3 bases and J 7 bases, leaving 13 bases between the germline ends. CDR1 is LNHDA, CDR2 SQIVND, per germline (reference sequence). This CDR3 is built from 14 residues. In DNA, the CDR3 is TGTGCCAGTAGTATGACCGCTGGGATCAACACCATATATTTT. It is translated as CASSMTAGINTIYF. Combining the CDR3 with reference TRBV19 and TRBJ1-3 gives the whole variable domain DGGITQSPKYLFRKEGQNVTLSCEQNLNHDAMYWYRQDPGQGLRLIYYSQIVNDFQKGDIAEGYSVSREKKESFPLTVTSAQKNPTAFYLCASSMTAGINTIYFGEGSWLTVV.

This clonotype occurred once. A clone one base away is much larger, so this may be a read error. The rearrangement links TRBV7-9 to TRBJ2-1, with TRBD2 matching over 8 bases. Germline assignment: CDR1 SEHNR and CDR2 FQNEAQ (reference sequence). This CDR3 is built from 14 residues. Trimming at V came to 3 bases and at J to 9 bases, leaving 7 bases not matched to a gene. CDR3 sequence reads: CASSFGGRSGEQFF. In DNA, the CDR3 is TGTGCCAGCAGCTTTGGCGGGAGGTCGGGTGAGCAGTTCTTC.

This clonotype showed up just a few times. The chain is built from TRBV12-3 or TRBV12-4 and TRBJ2-1; either TRBD1 or TRBD2 may fit D (6 bases each). This CDR3 contains 14 residues. Deletions cut 5 bases from V and 5 bases from J, with 13 bases between. CDR3 protein: CASSLLGGNNEQFF. For the CDR3, the DNA is TGTGCCAGCAGTCTCCTAGGGGGGAACAATGAGCAGTTCTTC.

The chain combines TRBV7-9 with TRBJ2-7; TRBD2 aligns across 10 bases. V shed 6 bases and J 1 base; nucleotides not matched to a gene: 9. CDR1 is SEHNR and CDR2 is FQNEAQ in the germline V gene (reference sequence). The CDR3 runs 16 residues. This chain's CDR3 is CASSQAGGIPSYEQYF. The CDR3 DNA reads as TGTGCCAGCAGTCAAGCGGGGGGGATTCCTTCCTACGAGCAGTACTTC.

The chain has TRBV5-1 and TRBJ2-5; TRBD2 agrees at 7 bases. CDR1 is SGHRS, CDR2 YFSETQ, per germline. V lost 4 bases to trimming and J lost 3 bases; unmatched junction nucleotides: 3. The CDR3 is 13 amino acids. CDR3 DNA: TGCGCCAGCAGCCCGGGAGGTGAAGAGACCCAGTACTTC. Translating gives CASSPGGEETQYF.

This clonotype was picked up a small number of times. The chain employs TRBV19 and TRBJ1-1; the match to TRBD1 covers 7 bases. Germline CDR1 and CDR2: LNHDA and SQIVND (reference sequence). The J segment lost 1 base and the V segment lost 0 bases, leaving 2 bases of the junction unmatched. This CDR3 region has 15 residues. The CDR3: CASSIETGENTEAFF. DNA for the CDR3: TGTGCCAGTAGTATAGAAACAGGGGAGAACACTGAAGCTTTCTTT.